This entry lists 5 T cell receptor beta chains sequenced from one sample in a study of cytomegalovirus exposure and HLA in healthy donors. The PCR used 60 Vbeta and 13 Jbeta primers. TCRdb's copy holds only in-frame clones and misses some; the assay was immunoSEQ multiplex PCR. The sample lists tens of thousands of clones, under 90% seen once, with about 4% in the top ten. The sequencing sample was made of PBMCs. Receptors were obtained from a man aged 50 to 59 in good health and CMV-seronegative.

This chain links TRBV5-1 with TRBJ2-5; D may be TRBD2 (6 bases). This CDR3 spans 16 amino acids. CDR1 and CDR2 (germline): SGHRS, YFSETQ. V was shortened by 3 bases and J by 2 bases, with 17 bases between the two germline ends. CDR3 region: CASSSYAGLAQETQYF. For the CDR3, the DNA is TGCGCCAGCAGCTCGTATGCGGGGCTCGCACAAGAGACCCAGTACTTC.

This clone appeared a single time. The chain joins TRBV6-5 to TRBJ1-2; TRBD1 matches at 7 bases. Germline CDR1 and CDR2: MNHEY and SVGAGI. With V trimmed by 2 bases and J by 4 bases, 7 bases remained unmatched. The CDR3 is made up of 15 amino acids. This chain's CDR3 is CASSYKRGRAYGYTF. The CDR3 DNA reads TGTGCCAGCAGTTACAAGAGGGGGCGCGCCTATGGCTACACCTTC.

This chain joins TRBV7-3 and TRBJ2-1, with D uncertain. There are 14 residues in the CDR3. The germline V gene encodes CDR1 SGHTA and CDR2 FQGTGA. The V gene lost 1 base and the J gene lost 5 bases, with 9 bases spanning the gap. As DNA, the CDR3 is TGTGCCAGCAGCTTAAACTACCAGAACAATGAGCAGTTCTTC. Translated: CASSLNYQNNEQFF.

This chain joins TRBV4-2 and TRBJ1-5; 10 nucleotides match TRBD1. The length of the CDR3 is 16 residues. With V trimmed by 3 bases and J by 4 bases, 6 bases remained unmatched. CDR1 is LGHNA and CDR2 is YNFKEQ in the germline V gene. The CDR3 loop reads CASSQRDRGDNQPQHF. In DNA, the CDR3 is TGTGCCAGCAGCCAGCGGGACAGGGGAGATAATCAGCCCCAGCATTTT.

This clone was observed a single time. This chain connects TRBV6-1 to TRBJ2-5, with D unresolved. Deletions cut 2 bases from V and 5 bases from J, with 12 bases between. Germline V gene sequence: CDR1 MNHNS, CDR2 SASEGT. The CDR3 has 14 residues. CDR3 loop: CASSEIMEWETQYF. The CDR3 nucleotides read TGTGCCAGCAGTGAAATTATGGAGTGGGAGACCCAGTACTTC.